The 24 T cell receptor beta chains below were found in one sample sequenced in a study of T cell clusters in autoimmune cytopenias (dated by TCRdb to the late 2010s). Sequencing was performed on an Illumina MiSeq. To amplify TRB rearrangements, a touch-down multiplex PCR protocol was run with the TRB-A and TRB-B primer pools combined in a single tube. Following reprocessing of the reads by TCRdb, the data hold one row per CDR3 protein sequence and no DNA is available. The sample's records list about 7,200 distinct CDR3 sequences. Of the sample, more than 15% is held by the ten largest clones. Each sample's TRB amplification started from 200 to 300 ng of peripheral blood genomic DNA, which corresponds to approximately 37,500 genome equivalents. Sample: peripheral blood. Receptors were obtained from a human donor with an autoimmune cytopenia or autoimmune hepatitis (not recorded which).

The chain employs TRBV5-4 and TRBJ2-4; the TCRdb D gene call, TRBD1, has no DNA to confirm it. Germline values: CDR1 SGHNT, CDR2 YYREEE (reference sequence). This CDR3 is 15 amino acids long. The CDR3 protein is CASSPGTGDKNIQYF.

The genes are TRBV7-9 and TRBJ2-3; TCRdb designates TRBD2, a call that cannot be tested without DNA. CDR3 length: 15 residues. Germline CDR1 reads SEHNR; CDR2 reads FQNEAQ (reference sequence). The CDR3: CASPRNRGPTDTQYF. Complete variable domain (other parts from reference TRBV7-9 and TRBJ2-3): DTGVSQNPRHKITKRGQNVTFRCDPISEHNRLYWYRQTLGQGPEFLTYFQNEAQLEKSRLLSDRFSAERPKGSFSTLEIQRTEQGDSAMYLCASPRNRGPTDTQYFGPGTRLTVL.

The chain couples TRBV29-1 to TRBJ2-7; TCRdb's D gene call, TRBD1, goes unchecked for lack of DNA. Germline CDR1 reads SQVTM; CDR2 reads ANQGSEA. The CDR3 totals 14 residues. CDR3 amino acids: CSVGTRTGVDEQYF.

The CDR3 is CASRIRGGNTEAFF. V usage is TRBV19 and J usage is TRBJ1-1; checking the TCRdb D call of TRBD1 is not possible without DNA. From germline, CDR1 is LNHDA and CDR2 SQIVND (reference sequence). The CDR3 is 14 residues long.

The chain combines TRBV6-1 with TRBJ2-1; TCRdb designates TRBD1, a call that cannot be tested without DNA. The CDR3 contains 16 residues. Germline V gene lookup returns CDR1 MNHNS and CDR2 SASEGT. The CDR3 sequence: CASRLHRQIAGNEQFF.

The chain combines TRBV27 with TRBJ2-6; TCRdb names TRBD1, which stays unverified in the absence of DNA. The CDR3 contains 18 residues. Germline V gene data show CDR1 as MNHEY and CDR2 as SMNVEV (reference sequence). The CDR3 reads CASSLLGTGVAGANVLTF.

Measured by frequency, this clonotype is medium-sized. The V call is TRBV27, the J call TRBJ2-7; TCRdb lists TRBD2, though no DNA is available to test this call. CDR1 is MNHEY, CDR2 SMNVEV, per germline (reference sequence). This CDR3 is built from 16 residues. CDR3 amino acids: CASSLTRGSVSYEQYF.

The chain employs TRBV19 and TRBJ2-7; TCRdb picks TRBD1, but there is no DNA to check that call. The CDR3 runs to 12 residues. Germline loops: CDR1 LNHDA, CDR2 SQIVND (reference sequence). The CDR3 region is CATKSQGFEQYF. The full variable domain, rest sourced from reference TRBV19 and TRBJ2-7, is DGGITQSPKYLFRKEGQNVTLSCEQNLNHDAMYWYRQDPGQGLRLIYYSQIVNDFQKGDIAEGYSVSREKKESFPLTVTSAQKNPTAFYLCATKSQGFEQYFGPGTRLTVT.

V and J are TRBV5-5 and TRBJ2-7. Germline values: CDR1 SGHKS, CDR2 YYEKEE (reference sequence). The CDR3 sequence is 12 residues long. The CDR3 protein is CASSFVGYEQYF.

V gene TRBV5-5 combines with J gene TRBJ2-3; TCRdb calls TRBD1, which cannot be checked without DNA. This CDR3 is 16 amino acids long. Germline values: CDR1 SGHKS, CDR2 YYEKEE (reference sequence). CDR3: CASSLWGGISTDTQYF.

Its frequency marks this clonotype as medium-sized. The chain has TRBV19 and TRBJ2-1; TCRdb returns TRBD2, unconfirmable since there is no DNA. CDR1 and CDR2 (germline): LNHDA, SQIVND (reference sequence). The CDR3 has 13 residues. CDR3 residues: CASKSGLVNEQFF.

This clonotype is classed as medium-sized by frequency. The CDR3: CASSYSQYSSTDTQYF. This chain connects TRBV6-6 to TRBJ2-3. CDR3 length equals 16 residues. The germline CDR1 and CDR2 sequences are MNHNY and SVGAGI (reference sequence).

J is TRBJ2-5 and V is TRBV6-1; the D call of TRBD1 rests on TCRdb alone, since no DNA is present to check it. The CDR3 has 15 amino acids. Germline CDR1 reads MNHNS; CDR2 reads SASEGT. The CDR3 spells CASSGTGTGMRTQYF.

The CDR3 spells CASAIRVPGGDVNRPTDTQYF. This chain connects TRBV6-9 to TRBJ2-3; TCRdb lists TRBD2, though no DNA is available to test this call. Per germline, CDR1 MNHGY and CDR2 SVAAGI. This CDR3 contains 21 residues.

This chain uses TRBV6-4 with TRBJ2-1; lacking DNA, the TRBD2 call made by TCRdb goes unchecked. CDR1 is MRHNA and CDR2 is SNTAGT in the germline V gene. This CDR3 comprises 15 residues. CDR3 protein: CASSKGLAGYNEQFF.

The rearrangement joins TRBV19 to TRBJ1-6; without DNA, the TCRdb call of TRBD1 cannot be checked. The CDR3 extends over 13 amino acids. Germline values: CDR1 LNHDA, CDR2 SQIVND (reference sequence). The CDR3 region is CASSQGLNSPLHF.

The V gene is TRBV6-6, the J gene TRBJ1-3; TCRdb names TRBD1, which stays unverified in the absence of DNA. Germline V gives CDR1 MNHNY, CDR2 SVGAGI (reference sequence). The CDR3 length is 16 residues. The CDR3 is CASSYPRQADGNTIYF.

This clonotype registers medium-sized (0.01 to 0.1%) by frequency. The chain is built from TRBV19 and TRBJ1-5. The CDR3 totals 12 residues. Per the germline V gene, CDR1 is LNHDA and CDR2 is SQIVND (reference sequence). The CDR3 loop reads CASRMANQPQHF.

The CDR3 loop is CASSLDGQGRNEKLFF. The rearrangement uses TRBV5-1 and TRBJ1-4; as DNA is missing, the TRBD1 call by TCRdb cannot be tested. This CDR3 has 16 residues. Germline CDR1 and CDR2: SGHRS and YFSETQ.

According to its frequency, this clonotype is medium-sized. The chain combines TRBV29-1 with TRBJ2-2; TCRdb selects TRBD1, and the lack of DNA leaves this call unchecked. In germline, CDR1 is SQVTM, CDR2 ANQGSEA. The CDR3 contains 14 residues. The CDR3 here is CSVANRVSSGELFF.

The gene calls are TRBV6-1 and TRBJ1-6; the TCRdb D gene call, TRBD1, has no DNA to confirm it. Germline-derived CDR1 and CDR2 are MNHNS and SASEGT. The CDR3 consists of 14 residues. The CDR3 is CASVPGGNNSPLHF.

V gene TRBV19 combines with J gene TRBJ1-6; TCRdb designates TRBD1, a call that cannot be tested without DNA. This CDR3 region has 14 residues. Germline V gene sequence: CDR1 LNHDA, CDR2 SQIVND (reference sequence). CDR3 sequence: CASSTTGYNSPLHF.

Its frequency marks this clonotype as medium-sized. The rearrangement joins TRBV5-6 to TRBJ2-2; TCRdb reports TRBD1, a call that lacks DNA to check it against. The germline gives CDR1 SGHDT, CDR2 YYEEEE. This CDR3 region has 15 residues. CDR3 sequence: CASRVGTGGTGELFF.

In terms of frequency, this clonotype is medium-sized (0.01 to 0.1%). The CDR3: CSVEDLLGGGQLWGYTF. The chain combines TRBV29-1 with TRBJ1-2. Germline CDR1 is SQVTM and CDR2 is ANQGSEA. The CDR3 spans 17 residues.